This entry lists 4 T cell receptor beta chains sequenced from one sample in a study of cytomegalovirus exposure and HLA in healthy donors. Both 60 Vbeta primers and 13 Jbeta primers went into the PCR. Here immunoSEQ multiplex PCR was the method, and the copy in TCRdb shows in-frame clones only, minus some. The sample yields about 110,000 clones, 70% seen once. The specimen was PBMCs. The receptors stem from a man aged 35-49 years in good health and CMV-seropositive.

As for this clone: The sample contains more than one DNA sequence encoding this CDR3. V gene TRBV27 combines with J gene TRBJ2-3; 8 bases match TRBD2. The germline V gene has CDR1 MNHEY and CDR2 SMNVEV (reference sequence). V gave up 3 bases and J gave up 3 bases; unmatched junction bases: 2. The CDR3 spans 14 residues. The CDR3 spells CASSFAGGTDTQYF. CDR3 nucleotide sequence: TGTGCCAGCAGTTTTGCGGGAGGAACAGATACGCAGTATTTT.

This clone was observed a single time. V is TRBV5-4 and J is TRBJ2-3, with TRBD1 matching 7 bases. The CDR3 length is 15 residues. The V gene end was trimmed by 0 bases and the J gene end by 0 bases; junction bases not matched to a gene: 1. Germline V gene data show CDR1 as SGHNT and CDR2 as YYREEE (reference sequence). The CDR3 region is CASSLEGASTDTQYF. Written as DNA, the CDR3 is TGTGCCAGCAGCTTGGAGGGGGCTAGCACAGATACGCAGTATTTT.

The J gene is TRBJ2-2, the V gene TRBV6-1; D perhaps matches TRBD2 (6 bases). Germline V gives CDR1 MNHNS, CDR2 SASEGT. CDR3 length: 15 residues. V was pared by 4 bases and J by 6 bases, with 15 bases between. The CDR3 DNA reads as TGTGCCAGCAGTGCCAGGGCGACGGGGGCCGGGGAGCTGTTTTTT. It is translated as CASSARATGAGELFF.

This clone was observed a handful of times. This chain uses TRBV7-2 with TRBJ1-5, with 8 bases lining up with TRBD1. This CDR3 is built from 15 residues. Germline CDR1 is SGHTA and CDR2 is FQGNSA. The ends lost 4 bases at V and 7 bases at J; junction bases unmatched: 9. This chain's CDR3 is CASSSRTGIGQPQHF. The DNA for the CDR3 is TGTGCCAGCAGCTCCAGGACAGGGATCGGGCAGCCCCAGCATTTT.